This is a list of T cell receptor beta chains from one sample in a study of cytomegalovirus exposure and HLA in healthy donors. Profiling relied on immunoSEQ multiplex PCR, and the TCRdb table lists in-frame clones only, not all of them. The repertoire holds some 180,000 clones, with around three quarters as singletons. The material sequenced was PBMCs. These receptors were collected from a man aged 25-40 years in good health and CMV-seronegative. The CDR3 runs from the conserved cysteine through the conserved F or W. D genes are given only for firm matches. Expanded clones are given a class, and other clones once, few, many or no size at all.

v_gene	j_gene	d_gene	abundance	CDR3nt	CDR3aa
TRBV9	TRBJ2-3	TRBD1	-	TGTGCCAGCAGCCTTTTGGACAGGGTCACAGATACGCAGTATTTT	CASSLLDRVTDTQYF
TRBV9	TRBJ2-1	TRBD2	-	TGTGCCAGCAGCGCCAAGGGGGGGACTAGCGGGACCTACAATGAGCAGTTCTTC	CASSAKGGTSGTYNEQFF
TRBV2	TRBJ1-2	-	-	TGTGCCAGCAGTGTAATACAGGGAGTCGACACCTTC	CASSVIQGVDTF
TRBV6-5	TRBJ1-1	-	-	TGTGCCAGCATCATGTCAGGACAGACCACTGAAGCTTTCTTT	CASIMSGQTTEAFF
TRBV7-9	TRBJ2-7	TRBD1	-	TGTGCCAGCAGCTTTGCACAGGGGGCGACCTACGAGCAGTACTTC	CASSFAQGATYEQYF
TRBV27	TRBJ2-5	TRBD1	-	TGTGCCAGCAGAGAAAAACAGGGGGCTAAGACCCAGTACTTC	CASREKQGAKTQYF
TRBV10-2	TRBJ2-7	-	-	TGCGCCAGCAGTGAGTCGCAAACAGGGCCCGGATCCTACGAGCAGTACTTC	CASSESQTGPGSYEQYF
TRBV11-3	TRBJ2-5	TRBD1	-	TGTGCCAGCCGCGACAGGGTAGGCCAAGAGACCCAGTACTTC	CASRDRVGQETQYF
TRBV5-3	TRBJ1-2	TRBD1	-	TGTGCCAGAAGCGGGACAGGGACTAACTATGGCTACACCTTC	CARSGTGTNYGYTF
TRBV5-1	TRBJ1-6	-	few	TGCGCCAGCAGCGTGGACTGGCCGCGGGCTCAGAATTCACCCCTCCACTTT	CASSVDWPRAQNSPLHF
TRBV27	TRBJ1-4	-	-	TGTGCCAGCTCTGAATTGGGGGCAGACGAAAAACTGTTTTTT	CASSELGADEKLFF
TRBV2	TRBJ1-1	-	-	TGTGCCAGCACCACGGTGGGCAAGAACACTGAAGCTTTCTTT	CASTTVGKNTEAFF
TRBV4-1	TRBJ2-6	-	-	TGCGCCAGCAGCCAGGCTAGGTCTGGGGCCAACGTCCTGACTTTC	CASSQARSGANVLTF
TRBV5-6	TRBJ1-2	-	-	TGTGCCAGCAGCTTGGGGGTTCGGGATGGCTACACCTTC	CASSLGVRDGYTF
TRBV11-2	TRBJ2-7	TRBD1	-	TGTGCCAGCAGCTTAAACAGGGGGAACGAGCAGTACTTC	CASSLNRGNEQYF
TRBV5-1	TRBJ2-2	TRBD2	-	TGCGCCAGCAGCCTCAATAGCGGGAGAAGCGCCGGGGAGCTGTTTTTT	CASSLNSGRSAGELFF
TRBV6-6	TRBJ2-7	-	-	TGTGCCAGCAGTTACTTGGAGCGGTCCTACGAGCAGTACTTC	CASSYLERSYEQYF
TRBV5-1	TRBJ1-5	TRBD1	-	TGCGCCAGCAGCTTGGTACCAGGGGGAAATCAGCCCCAGCATTTT	CASSLVPGGNQPQHF
TRBV5-8	TRBJ2-5	-	-	TGTGCCAGCAGAGACCGACTAGTTTATAGGGAGACCCAGTACTTC	CASRDRLVYRETQYF
TRBV2	TRBJ1-5	-	-	TGTGCCAGCAGCCTTAGCAATCAGCCCCAGCATTTT	CASSLSNQPQHF
TRBV6-6	TRBJ2-5	TRBD2	once	TGTGCCAGCAGTTACTCACTAGCGGGAGTAAGGGGCCAGTACTTC	CASSYSLAGVRGQYF
TRBV4-2	TRBJ2-7	TRBD1	few	TGTGCCAGCAGGCTGACAGGGGTCAGCTCCTACGAGCAGTACTTC	CASRLTGVSSYEQYF
TRBV19	TRBJ1-2	TRBD1	-	TGTGCCAGTAGACCCGGGACAGCTAACTATGGCTACACCTTC	CASRPGTANYGYTF
TRBV5-1	TRBJ2-7	TRBD2	once	TGCGCCAGCAGCTTGGGGACTAGCGGGAGTCTGGGCAAGGGGCAGTACTTC	CASSLGTSGSLGKGQYF
TRBV5-1	TRBJ1-5	TRBD1	-	TGCGCCAGCAGCTTGGGGACAGGGGGCAATCAGCCCCAGCATTTT	CASSLGTGGNQPQHF
TRBV18	TRBJ2-6	TRBD1	few	TGTGCCAGCTCACCATTCCGGGACAGGGGCTCTGGGGCCAACGTCCTGACTTTC	CASSPFRDRGSGANVLTF
TRBV5-1	TRBJ2-4	TRBD1	-	TGCGCCAGCAGCTTTAAGGACAGGGTCAAAAACATTCAGTACTTC	CASSFKDRVKNIQYF
TRBV13	TRBJ2-7	TRBD1	-	TGTGCCAGTTCCGGGACAGGGATCCACGAGCAGTACTTC	CASSGTGIHEQYF
TRBV7-9	TRBJ2-1	-	-	TGTGCCAGCAGACCTGAGGGTCGCAATGAGCAGTTCTTC	CASRPEGRNEQFF
TRBV11-2	TRBJ2-1	TRBD2	once	TGTGCCAGCAGCTTAGATTTTAACGCGGGGAGGGGCAATGAGCAGTTCTTC	CASSLDFNAGRGNEQFF
TRBV9	TRBJ2-1	TRBD2	-	TGTGCCAGCAGCGTAGAAACTAGCGGGATGAATGAGCAGTTCTTC	CASSVETSGMNEQFF
TRBV25-1	TRBJ2-4	TRBD2	-	TGTGCCAGCAGTGAGGGAGGGAGGGAAAACATTCAGTACTTC	CASSEGGRENIQYF
TRBV21-1	TRBJ2-1	-	once	TGTGCCAGCAGCACCCGGGACAGGACGGTACACAATGAGCAGTTCTTC	CASSTRDRTVHNEQFF
TRBV27	TRBJ2-5	-	-	TGTGCCAGCAGTTTATTAGTTTGGTCGACAGAGAGCCCAGGAAGGCAGTACTTC	CASSLLVWSTESPGRQYF
TRBV5-1	TRBJ2-6	-	-	TGCGCCAGCAGCTTGGGGGCCCCTGCAAACTCTGGGGCCAACGTCCTGACTTTC	CASSLGAPANSGANVLTF
TRBV29-1	TRBJ2-7	TRBD1	-	TGCAGCGTTAAGAGACAGGGGCACGAGCAGTACTTC	CSVKRQGHEQYF
TRBV28	TRBJ1-1	-	-	TGTGCCAGCAGTTTAGGCCCAGGGCGCCGAATGAACACTGAAGCTTTCTTT	CASSLGPGRRMNTEAFF
TRBV30	TRBJ1-6	-	few	TGTGCCTGGAGTGCACAGAATTCACCCCTCCACTTT	CAWSAQNSPLHF
TRBV2	TRBJ2-7	TRBD2	-	TGTGCCAGCAGTGAATCTCTAGCGGTCTCCTACGAGCAGTACTTC	CASSESLAVSYEQYF
TRBV27	TRBJ2-2	-	-	TGTGCCAGCATCCCTAGCTTAGACACCGGGGAGCTGTTTTTT	CASIPSLDTGELFF
TRBV18	TRBJ1-5	-	-	TGTGCCAGCTCAAGGACAGATAGCAATCAGCCCCAGCATTTT	CASSRTDSNQPQHF
TRBV23-1	TRBJ1-5	-	-	TGCGCCAGCAGTCAAGGGCAGGGCGGTAATCAGCCCCAGCATTTT	CASSQGQGGNQPQHF
TRBV6-5	TRBJ2-1	TRBD2	few	TGTGCCAGCAGGGGCGGGAGTTCCTACAATGAGCAGTTCTTC	CASRGGSSYNEQFF
TRBV7-9	TRBJ1-3	-	-	TGTGCCAGCAGTTCGACAAGGATCATAAACACCATATATTTT	CASSSTRIINTIYF
TRBV5-1	TRBJ1-2	-	-	TGCGCCAGCAGCTTGGCTGGGACACGAAGAGTTACGGGCTACACCTTC	CASSLAGTRRVTGYTF
TRBV19	TRBJ1-5	-	-	TGTGCCAGTAGTATAGACGTCAATCAGCCCCAGCATTTT	CASSIDVNQPQHF
TRBV28	TRBJ2-7	-	once	TGTGCCAGCAGTTCCCCCGGGGGGCGGAGCGTGGGATACGAGCAGTACTTC	CASSSPGGRSVGYEQYF
TRBV6-4	TRBJ2-2	TRBD1	-	TGTGCCAGCAGTCAGGGACAGGGGGCGTCCGGGGAGCTGTTTTTT	CASSQGQGASGELFF
TRBV28	TRBJ1-5	-	-	TGTGCCAGCCTACCTTCCAATCAGCCCCAGCATTTT	CASLPSNQPQHF
TRBV5-6	TRBJ1-6	-	-	TGTGCCAGCAGCTTTAGACAGTTAAATAATTCACCCCTCCACTTT	CASSFRQLNNSPLHF
TRBV4-1	TRBJ1-1	-	-	TGCGCCAGCAGCCAAGAGCCCCAGGGTCTACAAGTCGGAGCTTTCTTT	CASSQEPQGLQVGAFF
TRBV7-9	TRBJ1-6	TRBD1	-	TGTGCCAGCAGCTTCCTACAGGGGAATAATTCACCCCTCCACTTT	CASSFLQGNNSPLHF
TRBV5-1	TRBJ2-1	TRBD2	-	TGCGCCAGCAGCGCGACTAGCGGGATTTATGATGAGCAGTTCTTC	CASSATSGIYDEQFF